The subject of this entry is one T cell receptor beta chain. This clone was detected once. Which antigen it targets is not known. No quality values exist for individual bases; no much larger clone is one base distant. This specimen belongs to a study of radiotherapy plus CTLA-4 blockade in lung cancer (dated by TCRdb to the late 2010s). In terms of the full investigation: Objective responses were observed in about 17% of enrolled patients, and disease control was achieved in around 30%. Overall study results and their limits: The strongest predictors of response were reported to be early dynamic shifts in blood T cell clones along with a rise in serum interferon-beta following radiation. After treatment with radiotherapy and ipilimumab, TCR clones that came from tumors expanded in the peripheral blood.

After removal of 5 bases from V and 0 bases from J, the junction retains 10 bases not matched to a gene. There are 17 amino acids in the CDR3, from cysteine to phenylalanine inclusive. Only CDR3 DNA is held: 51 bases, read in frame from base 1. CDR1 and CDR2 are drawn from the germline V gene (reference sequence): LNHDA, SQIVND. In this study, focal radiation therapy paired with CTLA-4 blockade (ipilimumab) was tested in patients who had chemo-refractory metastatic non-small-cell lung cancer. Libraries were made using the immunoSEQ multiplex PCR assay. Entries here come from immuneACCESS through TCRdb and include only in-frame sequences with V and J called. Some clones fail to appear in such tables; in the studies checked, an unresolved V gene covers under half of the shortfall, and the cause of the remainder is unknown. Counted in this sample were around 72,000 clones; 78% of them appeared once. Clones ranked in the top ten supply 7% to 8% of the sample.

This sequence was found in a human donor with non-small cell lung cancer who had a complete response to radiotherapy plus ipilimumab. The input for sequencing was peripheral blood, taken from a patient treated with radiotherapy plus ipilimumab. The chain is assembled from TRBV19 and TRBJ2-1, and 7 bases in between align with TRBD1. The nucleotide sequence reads TGTGCCAGTAGTGTCACAGGGGTAGGGAGCTCCTACAATGAGCAGTTCTTC. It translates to CASSVTGVGSSYNEQFF.